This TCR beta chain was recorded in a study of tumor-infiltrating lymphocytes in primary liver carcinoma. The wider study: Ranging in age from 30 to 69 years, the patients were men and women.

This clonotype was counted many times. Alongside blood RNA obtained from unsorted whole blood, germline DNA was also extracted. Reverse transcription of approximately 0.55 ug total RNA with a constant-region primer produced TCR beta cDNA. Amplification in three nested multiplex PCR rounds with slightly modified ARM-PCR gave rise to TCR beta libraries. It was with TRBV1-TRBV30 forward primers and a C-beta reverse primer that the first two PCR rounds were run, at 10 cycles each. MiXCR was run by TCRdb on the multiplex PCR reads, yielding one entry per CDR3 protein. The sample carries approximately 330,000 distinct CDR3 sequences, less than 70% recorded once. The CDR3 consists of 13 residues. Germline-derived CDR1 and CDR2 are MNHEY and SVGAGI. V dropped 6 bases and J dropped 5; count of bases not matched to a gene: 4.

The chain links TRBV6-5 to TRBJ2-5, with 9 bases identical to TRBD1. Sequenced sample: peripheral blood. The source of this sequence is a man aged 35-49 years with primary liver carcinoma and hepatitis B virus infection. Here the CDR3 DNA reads TGTGCCAGCAGCGGACAGGGGAGGGAGACCCAGTACTTC. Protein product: CASSGQGRETQYF.